This TCR beta chain was sequenced in a study of blood T cell repertoires in COVID-19. TCRdb's table, derived via immunoSEQ multiplex PCR, lists solely in-frame clones and lacks some. Of around 700,000 clones in the sample, around 89% are singletons; the top ten hold approximately 0.25%. From germline, CDR1 is SGDLS and CDR2 YYNGEE. The CDR3 sequence is 15 residues long. The V gene lost 4 bases and the J gene lost 4 bases, with 17 bases spanning the gap. The V and J genes are TRBV9 and TRBJ1-2, with D hard to call. Sequenced input: peripheral blood. This clonotype was sampled from a woman between 18 and 29 years old with acute or convalescent COVID-19. This chain's CDR3 is CASSSGITRLYGYTF. The CDR3 DNA reads as TGTGCCAGCAGCAGCGGTATAACCCGACTCTATGGCTACACCTTC. The full variable domain, completed using reference TRBV9 and TRBJ1-2, is DSGVTQTPKHLITATGQRVTLRCSPRSGDLSVYWYQQSLDQGLQFLIQYYNGEERAKGNILERFSAQQFPDLHSELNLSSLELGDSALYFCASSSGITRLYGYTFGSGTRLTVV.